What follows describes a single T cell receptor beta chain. This sample was taken from a study of CD8+ T cells in alopecia areata. Reverse transcribed after extraction, RNA yielded cDNA as the sequencing template. Sequencing used immunoSEQ multiplex PCR; TCRdb keeps in-frame clones, though not all of them. The data contain fewer than 250,000 clones, approximately 67% of them seen just once; the ten biggest clones take up about 1.3%. Noted treatment: oral pan-JAK inhibitor, 5-10 mg twice daily. The sample in question was CD4+ T cells sorted from blood, obtained at roughly week 49, from a patient treated with tofacitinib. The receptor comes from a human donor with alopecia areata.

The CDR3 sequence: CASYRPDGYTF. The CDR3 coding sequence is TGTGCCAGTTATAGACCAGATGGCTACACCTTC. The chain recombines TRBV19 with TRBJ1-2; the D is unclear. Germline V gene sequence: CDR1 LNHDA, CDR2 SQIVND (reference sequence). The CDR3 runs to 11 residues. V was trimmed by 8 bases and J by 6 bases, leaving 10 bases between them.